Here is one T cell receptor beta chain with its context. This may be a read error, as it is one base from a much larger clone. The CDR3 ends on some other residue instead of the conserved phenylalanine or tryptophan, so this is likely a read error. These data belong to a study of tumor-infiltrating lymphocytes in primary liver carcinoma. Trimming cost V 0 bases and J 1 base; bases outside gene matches: 4. The length of the CDR3 is 16 residues. Germline-derived CDR1 and CDR2 are SGHRS and YFSETQ. Total RNA and DNA came together from about 19-30 mg of bulk tissue without cell sorting. Using a constant-region primer together with ProtoScript II reverse transcriptase, TCR beta cDNA was made from 500 ng of total RNA. Three nested multiplex PCR rounds, a slightly modified ARM-PCR method, built the TCR beta libraries. Investigators reported that the first two PCR rounds, at 10 to 11 cycles each, used TRBV1-TRBV30 forward primers with a C-beta reverse primer. From the multiplex PCR reads, TCRdb called clonotypes with MiXCR, one entry per CDR3 protein. The table records over 100,000 distinct CDR3 sequences, 55% to 70% of them present only once.

Sequences were obtained from tumor-adjacent normal liver tissue. The V gene is TRBV5-1, the J gene TRBJ2-1, with 7 nucleotides matching TRBD2. This TCR derives from a woman in her sixties with primary liver carcinoma and hepatitis B virus infection. CDR3 nucleotide sequence: TGCGCCAGCAGCTTGGGTAGCGGGTCGTCCTACAATGAGCAGTTCTTA. Encoded protein: CASSLGSGSSYNEQFL.